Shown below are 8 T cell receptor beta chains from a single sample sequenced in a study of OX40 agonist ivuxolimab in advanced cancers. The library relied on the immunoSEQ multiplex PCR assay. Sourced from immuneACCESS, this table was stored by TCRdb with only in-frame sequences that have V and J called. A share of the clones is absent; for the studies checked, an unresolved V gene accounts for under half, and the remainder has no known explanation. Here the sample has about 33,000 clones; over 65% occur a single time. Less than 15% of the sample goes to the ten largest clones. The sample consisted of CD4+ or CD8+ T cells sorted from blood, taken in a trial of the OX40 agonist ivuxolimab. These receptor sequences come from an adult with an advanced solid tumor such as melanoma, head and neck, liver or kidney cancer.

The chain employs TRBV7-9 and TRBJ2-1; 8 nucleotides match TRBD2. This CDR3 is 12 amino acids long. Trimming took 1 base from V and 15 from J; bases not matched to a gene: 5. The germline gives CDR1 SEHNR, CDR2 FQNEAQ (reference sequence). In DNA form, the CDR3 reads TGTGCCAGCAGCTTAGGAGCGGGAGATCGGTTCTTC. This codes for CASSLGAGDRFF. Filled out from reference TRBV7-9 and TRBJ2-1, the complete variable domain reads DTGVSQNPRHKITKRGQNVTFRCDPISEHNRLYWYRQTLGQGPEFLTYFQNEAQLEKSRLLSDRFSAERPKGSFSTLEIQRTEQGDSAMYLCASSLGAGDRFFGPGTRLTVL.

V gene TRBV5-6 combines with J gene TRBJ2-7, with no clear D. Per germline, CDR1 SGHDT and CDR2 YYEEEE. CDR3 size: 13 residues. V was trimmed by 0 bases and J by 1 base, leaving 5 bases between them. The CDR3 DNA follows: TGTGCCAGCAGCTTGGAGCAGTCCTACGAGCAGTACTTC. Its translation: CASSLEQSYEQYF.

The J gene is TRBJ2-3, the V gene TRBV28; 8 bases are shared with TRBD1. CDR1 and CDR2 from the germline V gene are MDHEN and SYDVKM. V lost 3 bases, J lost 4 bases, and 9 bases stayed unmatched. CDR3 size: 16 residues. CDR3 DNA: TGTGCCAGCAGTTTTATCAGGCCAGGGGGCTCAGATACGCAGTATTTT. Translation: CASSFIRPGGSDTQYF.

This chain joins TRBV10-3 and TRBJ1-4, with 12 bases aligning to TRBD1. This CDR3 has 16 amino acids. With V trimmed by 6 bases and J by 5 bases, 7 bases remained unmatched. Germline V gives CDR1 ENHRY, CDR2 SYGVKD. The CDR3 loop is CAISDGTGGGNEKLFF. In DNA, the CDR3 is TGTGCCATCAGCGACGGGACAGGGGGCGGAAATGAAAAACTGTTTTTT.

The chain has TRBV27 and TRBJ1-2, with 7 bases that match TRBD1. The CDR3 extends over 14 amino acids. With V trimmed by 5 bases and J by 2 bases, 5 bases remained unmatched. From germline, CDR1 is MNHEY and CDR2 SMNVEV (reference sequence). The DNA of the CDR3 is TGTGCCAGCAGTGTAGCAGGGGGGAACTATGGCTACACCTTC. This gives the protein CASSVAGGNYGYTF.

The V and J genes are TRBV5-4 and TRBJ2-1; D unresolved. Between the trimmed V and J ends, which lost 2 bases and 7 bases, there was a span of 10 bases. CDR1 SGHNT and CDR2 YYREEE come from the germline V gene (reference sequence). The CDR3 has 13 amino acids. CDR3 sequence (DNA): TGTGCCAGCAGCTTTATCCTTTCGAATGAGCAGTTCTTC. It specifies CASSFILSNEQFF.

This chain's CDR3 is CASSLSGTDTEAFF. In nucleotides, the CDR3 is TGTGCCAGCAGCTTGTCCGGGACAGACACTGAAGCTTTCTTT. J is TRBJ1-1 and V is TRBV7-2, with 7 bases aligning to TRBD1. This CDR3 contains 14 residues. Germline CDR1 and CDR2: SGHTA and FQGNSA. V was pared by 3 bases and J by 3 bases, with 4 bases of the junction left unmatched. Complete variable domain (other parts from reference TRBV7-2 and TRBJ1-1): GAGVSQSPSNKVTEKGKDVELRCDPISGHTALYWYRQSLGQGLEFLIYFQGNSAPDKSGLPSDRFSAERTGGSVSTLTIQRTQQEDSAVYLCASSLSGTDTEAFFGQGTRLTVV.

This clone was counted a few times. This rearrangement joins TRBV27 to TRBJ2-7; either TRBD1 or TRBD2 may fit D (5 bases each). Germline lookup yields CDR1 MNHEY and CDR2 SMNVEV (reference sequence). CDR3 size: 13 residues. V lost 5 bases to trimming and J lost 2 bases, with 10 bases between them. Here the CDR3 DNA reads TGTGCCAGCAGTGGCCAGGGAGCCTACGAGCAGTACTTC. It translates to CASSGQGAYEQYF.